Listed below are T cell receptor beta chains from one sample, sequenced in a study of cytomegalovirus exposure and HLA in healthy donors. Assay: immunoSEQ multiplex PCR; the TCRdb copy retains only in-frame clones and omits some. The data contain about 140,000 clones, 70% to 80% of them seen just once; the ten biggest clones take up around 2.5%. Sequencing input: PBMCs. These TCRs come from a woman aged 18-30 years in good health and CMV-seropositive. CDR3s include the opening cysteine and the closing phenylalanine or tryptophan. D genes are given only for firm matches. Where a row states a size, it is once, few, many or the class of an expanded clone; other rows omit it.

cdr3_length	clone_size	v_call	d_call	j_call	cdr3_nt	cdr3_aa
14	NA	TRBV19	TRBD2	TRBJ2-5	TGTGCCAGTAGTACCACTAGCGGGCGAGAGACCCAGTACTTC	CASSTTSGRETQYF
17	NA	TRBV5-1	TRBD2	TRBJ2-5	TGCGCCAGCAGCCCGCTGGCGGGGGAGGGACTAGGAGAGACCCAGTACTTC	CASSPLAGEGLGETQYF
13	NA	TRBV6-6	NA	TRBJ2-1	TGTGCCAGCAGTTCACAGGGGAGGAATGAGCAGTTCTTC	CASSSQGRNEQFF
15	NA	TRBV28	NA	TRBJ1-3	TGTGCCAGCAGTTTCCCCTCCGGGACTGGAAACACCATATATTTT	CASSFPSGTGNTIYF
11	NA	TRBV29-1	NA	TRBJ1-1	TGCAGCGCCGACATCAGCACTGAAGCTTTCTTT	CSADISTEAFF
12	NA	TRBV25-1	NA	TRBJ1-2	TGTGCCAGCATCGGACAGAGCTATGGCTACACCTTC	CASIGQSYGYTF
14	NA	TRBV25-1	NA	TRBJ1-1	TGTGCCAGCAGTGAGCGTAAATTGAACACTGAAGCTTTCTTT	CASSERKLNTEAFF
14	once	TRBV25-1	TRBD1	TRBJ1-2	TGTGCCAGCACTCCTGGACAGGGCTCGTATGGCTACACCTTC	CASTPGQGSYGYTF
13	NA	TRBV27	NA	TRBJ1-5	TGTGCCAGCAGTTTTTCTGTCAATCAGCCCCAGCATTTT	CASSFSVNQPQHF
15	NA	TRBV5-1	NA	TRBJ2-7	TGCGCCAGCAGCTTGGCCAGAACAGGGTTTAACGAGCAGTACTTC	CASSLARTGFNEQYF
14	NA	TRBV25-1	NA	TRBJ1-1	TGTGCCAGCAGTGAAGACAGCCTGAACACTGAAGCTTTCTTT	CASSEDSLNTEAFF
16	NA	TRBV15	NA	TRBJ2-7	TGTGCCACCAGCAGTCACCGCGGGAAAAGCTCCTACGAGCAGTACTTC	CATSSHRGKSSYEQYF
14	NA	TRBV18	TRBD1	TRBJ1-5	TGTGCCAGCTCACACGAGACAGGGAATCAGCCCCAGCATTTT	CASSHETGNQPQHF
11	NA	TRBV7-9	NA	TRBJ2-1	TGTGCCAGCAGCTCTGACAATGAGCAGTTCTTC	CASSSDNEQFF
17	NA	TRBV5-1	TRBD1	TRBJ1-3	TGCGCCAGCAGCTTGAGTGCTAGGGGACAGCGAGGGAACACCATATATTTT	CASSLSARGQRGNTIYF
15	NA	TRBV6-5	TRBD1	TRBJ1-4	TGTGCCAGCAGTACGGACAGGGGGCACGCTGAAAAACTGTTTTTT	CASSTDRGHAEKLFF
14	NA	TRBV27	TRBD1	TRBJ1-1	TGTGCCAGCAGTTTGACAGGGTTGAACACTGAAGCTTTCTTT	CASSLTGLNTEAFF
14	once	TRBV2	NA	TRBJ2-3	TGTGCCAGCTATGCAGGGCGGACCACAGATACGCAGTATTTT	CASYAGRTTDTQYF
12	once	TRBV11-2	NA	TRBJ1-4	TGTGCCAGCAGCTTAAATGCGGAAAAACTGTTTTTT	CASSLNAEKLFF
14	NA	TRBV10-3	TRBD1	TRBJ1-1	TGTGCCATCAGTGAAACAGGGGGGAACACTGAAGCTTTCTTT	CAISETGGNTEAFF
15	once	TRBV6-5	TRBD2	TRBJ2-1	TGTGCCAGCAGTTACTTGACTAGCGGAGGTAATGAGCAGTTCTTC	CASSYLTSGGNEQFF
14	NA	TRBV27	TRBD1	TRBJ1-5	TGTGCCAGCAGTTCGGACAGGCGCAATCAGCCCCAGCATTTT	CASSSDRRNQPQHF
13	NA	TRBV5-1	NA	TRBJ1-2	TGCGCCAGCAGCGCGGACTTACGGAATGGCTACACCTTC	CASSADLRNGYTF
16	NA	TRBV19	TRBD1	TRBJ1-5	TGTGCCAGTAGTCCGCAGACAGGGGTTAGCAATCAGCCCCAGCATTTT	CASSPQTGVSNQPQHF
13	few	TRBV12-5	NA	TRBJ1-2	TGTGCTAGTGGTCTCCATCAAGAGGGTGGCTACACCTTC	CASGLHQEGGYTF
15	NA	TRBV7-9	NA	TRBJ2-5	TGTGCCAGCAGCTTAGCTGCGGACAGCAGAGAGACCCAGTACTTC	CASSLAADSRETQYF
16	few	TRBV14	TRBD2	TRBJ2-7	TGTGCCAGCAGCCCTTACTTGGGAGGGAGCTCCTACGAGCAGTACTTC	CASSPYLGGSSYEQYF
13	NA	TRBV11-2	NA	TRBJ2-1	TGTGCCAGCAGCTTCAAGGGGTGGAATGAGCAGTTCTTC	CASSFKGWNEQFF
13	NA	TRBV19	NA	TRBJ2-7	TGTGCCAGTAGTAACCAGAACTCCTACGAGCAGTACTTC	CASSNQNSYEQYF
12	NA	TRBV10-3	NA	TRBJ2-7	TGTGCCATCAGTGATCTGGCGGACGAGCAGTACTTC	CAISDLADEQYF
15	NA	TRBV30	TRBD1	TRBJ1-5	TGTGCCTGGAGTTCAGGGGGCCCAAGCAATCAGCCCCAGCATTTT	CAWSSGGPSNQPQHF
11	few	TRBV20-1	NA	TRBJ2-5	TGCAGTGCTAGACTGCCGGGGACCCAGTACTTC	CSARLPGTQYF
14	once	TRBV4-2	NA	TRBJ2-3	TGTGCCAGCAGCCAAGGAGGAGAGGCGGATACGCAGTATTTT	CASSQGGEADTQYF
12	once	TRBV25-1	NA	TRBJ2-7	TGTGCCAGCAGAGGGGAAACCTACGAGCAGTACTTC	CASRGETYEQYF
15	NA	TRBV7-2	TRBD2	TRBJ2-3	TGTGCCAGCAGCTTTCGAGGCGGGGGTGCAGATACGCAGTATTTT	CASSFRGGGADTQYF
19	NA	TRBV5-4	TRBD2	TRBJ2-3	TGTGCCAGCAGCCTGGGACTAGCGGGGGGTTTCTCTAGCACAGATACGCAGTATTTT	CASSLGLAGGFSSTDTQYF
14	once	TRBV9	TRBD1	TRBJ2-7	TGTGCCAGCAGCGTCGGGACAGGGGTCCACGAGCAGTACTTC	CASSVGTGVHEQYF
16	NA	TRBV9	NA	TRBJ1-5	TGTGCCAGCAGCGTAAGTGGCGGAGGGATCGATCAGCCCCAGCATTTT	CASSVSGGGIDQPQHF
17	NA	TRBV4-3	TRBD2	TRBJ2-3	TGCGCCAGCAGCCAAGAGGCCGTTAGCGGGCCTACAGATACGCAGTATTTT	CASSQEAVSGPTDTQYF
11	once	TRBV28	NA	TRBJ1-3	TGTGCCAGCAGGGGCGGAAACACCATATATTTT	CASRGGNTIYF
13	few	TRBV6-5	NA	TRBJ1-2	TGTGCCAGCAGTTACCTAGGCATAGCAGGCTACACCTTC	CASSYLGIAGYTF
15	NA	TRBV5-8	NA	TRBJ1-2	TGTGCCAGCAGCTTGCAGGGGCAGGGTAACTATGGCTACACCTTC	CASSLQGQGNYGYTF
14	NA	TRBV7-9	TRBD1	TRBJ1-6	TGTGCCAGCAGCGACCGACAGGGAAATTCACCCCTCCACTTT	CASSDRQGNSPLHF
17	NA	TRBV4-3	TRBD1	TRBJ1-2	TGCGCCAGCAGCATCGACCCCGGGACAGGGACTCCGTATGGCTACACCTTC	CASSIDPGTGTPYGYTF
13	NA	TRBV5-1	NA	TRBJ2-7	TGCGCCAGCAGCTTGGCTGAGGGCTTGGAGCAGTACTTC	CASSLAEGLEQYF
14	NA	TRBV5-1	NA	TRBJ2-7	TGCGCCAGCAGCTCTCTAGACGGTGTCTACGAGCAGTACTTC	CASSSLDGVYEQYF
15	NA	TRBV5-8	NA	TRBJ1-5	TGTGCCAGCAGCTTGGCGGCAGGGGTCGGTCAGCCCCAGCATTTT	CASSLAAGVGQPQHF
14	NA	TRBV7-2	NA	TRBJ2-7	TGTGCCAGCAGCAAGACTAGGCCGCCCTCCGAGCAGTACTTC	CASSKTRPPSEQYF
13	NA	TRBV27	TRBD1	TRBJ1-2	TGTGCCAGCACCCCTGACAGGGGGCGAGGCTACACCTTC	CASTPDRGRGYTF
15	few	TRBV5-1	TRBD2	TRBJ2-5	TGCGCCAGCAGCTTTCTAGCGGGGGCGGGGGAGACCCAGTACTTC	CASSFLAGAGETQYF
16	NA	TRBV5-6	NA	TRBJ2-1	TGTGCCAGCAGCACCTGGGGGGGCTACTCCTACAATGAGCAGTTCTTC	CASSTWGGYSYNEQFF